These 18 T cell receptor beta chains were all obtained from the same sample, sequenced in a study of shared clonotypes between healthy human individuals. Repertoires were generated with immunoSEQ multiplex PCR, while TCRdb's copy carries only in-frame clones and drops some. The repertoire holds fewer than 3 million clones, with around 92% as singletons. Sequencing was done on a sample of naive CD4+ T cells from PBMCs. As for subset: CD45RA+ positively selected. The source is a man aged 18 to 35 in good health. Some clones in this sample may be carry-over from other donors' samples.

The V gene is TRBV2, the J gene TRBJ1-4; no definite D call. V gave up 5 bases and J gave up 4 bases, with 5 bases separating them. Germline V gives CDR1 SNHLY, CDR2 FYNNEI. The CDR3 consists of 12 residues. CDR3 DNA sequence: TGTGCCAGCAGTCAGTATAATGAAAAACTGTTTTTT. This translates into CASSQYNEKLFF.

The rearrangement joins TRBV9 to TRBJ2-7; 10 positions match TRBD2. The CDR3 has 14 amino acids. Germline CDR1 SGDLS, CDR2 YYNGEE. The junction had 3 bases not matched to a gene; V was cut back by 3 bases and J by 3 bases. CDR3 DNA sequence: TGTGCCAGCAGCGGGACTAGCGGCCTCTACGAGCAGTACTTC. This sequence encodes CASSGTSGLYEQYF.

The chain combines TRBV5-4 with TRBJ1-2, with 7 bases aligning to TRBD1. CDR1 SGHNT and CDR2 YYREEE come from the germline V gene (reference sequence). J was trimmed by 7 bases and V by 0 bases; bases with no gene match: 9. The CDR3 is 15 amino acids. The CDR3, as DNA: TGTGCCAGCAGCTTGGGTAGGGGGCAAATGGGTGGCTACACCTTC. It specifies CASSLGRGQMGGYTF.

This chain connects TRBV5-5 to TRBJ1-2; D is ambiguous. The CDR3 sequence is 12 residues long. CDR1 and CDR2 (germline): SGHKS, YYEKEE (reference sequence). Trimming shortened V by 2 bases and J by 7 bases, and 9 bases separated the two germline ends. DNA of the CDR3: TGTGCCAGCAGCTTCTCCCAGAGTGGCTACACCTTC. Translation gives CASSFSQSGYTF. Drawing the rest from reference TRBV5-5 and TRBJ1-2, the complete variable domain is DAGVTQSPTHLIKTRGQQVTLRCSPISGHKSVSWYQQVLGQGPQFIFQYYEKEERGRGNFPDRFSARQFPNYSSELNVNALLLGDSALYLCASSFSQSGYTFGSGTRLTVV.

This chain connects TRBV7-2 to TRBJ2-7, with 10 nucleotides matching TRBD2. The J segment lost 0 bases and the V segment lost 3 bases, leaving 5 bases of the junction unmatched. The CDR3 covers 16 residues. Germline CDR1 SGHTA, CDR2 FQGNSA. CDR3 nucleotide sequence: TGTGCCAGCAGCTTTGAGCGGGAGGGTTACTCCTACGAGCAGTACTTC. It is translated as CASSFEREGYSYEQYF.

The rearrangement links TRBV5-1 to TRBJ2-3, with D possibly matching TRBD2 (5 bases). The V and J ends lost 6 bases and 1 base respectively, with 18 bases between them. Per the germline V gene, CDR1 is SGHRS and CDR2 is YFSETQ. CDR3 length equals 16 residues. The CDR3 DNA follows: TGCGCCAGCAACCTGGCGGGCTTCACCGGCACAGATACGCAGTATTTT. Encoded protein: CASNLAGFTGTDTQYF.

The J gene is TRBJ2-3, the V gene TRBV9; 10 bases are a match to TRBD2. Germline V gene sequence: CDR1 SGDLS, CDR2 YYNGEE. CDR3 size: 17 residues. The junction had 4 bases not matched to a gene; V was cut back by 0 bases and J by 0 bases. The CDR3 loop reads CASSVDPSGRSTDTQYF. CDR3 in DNA: TGTGCCAGCAGCGTAGATCCTAGCGGGAGAAGCACAGATACGCAGTATTTT.

As regards this clone: Distinct nucleotide sequences in the sample also encode this CDR3. The J gene is TRBJ2-3, the V gene TRBV5-6, with D perhaps given as TRBD1 or TRBD2 (6 bases each). CDR1 SGHDT and CDR2 YYEEEE come from the germline V gene. The CDR3 has 15 residues. Trimming shortened V by 1 base and J by 0 bases, and 9 bases separated the two germline ends. The CDR3 loop is CASSLWGASTDTQYF. DNA for the CDR3: TGTGCCAGCAGCTTGTGGGGGGCGAGCACAGATACGCAGTATTTT.

As regards this clone: The sample carries other DNA sequences with the same CDR3. The rearrangement uses TRBV7-8 and TRBJ1-1, with D hard to call. Looked up from germline, CDR1 is SGHVS and CDR2 is FQNEAQ. Trimming left V 1 base short and J 1 base short, with 4 bases between. This CDR3 has 13 amino acids. The CDR3 reads CASSLVRNTEAFF. In DNA, the CDR3 is TGTGCCAGCAGCTTAGTACGGAACACTGAAGCTTTCTTT.

The chain recombines TRBV7-8 with TRBJ2-1, with 8 bases fitting TRBD1. The CDR3 is made up of 15 amino acids. V lost 3 bases, J lost 3 bases, and 4 bases stayed unmatched. CDR1 and CDR2 (germline): SGHVS, FQNEAQ. The CDR3 protein is CASSFTGGSYNEQFF. In DNA form, the CDR3 reads TGTGCCAGCAGCTTTACAGGGGGGAGCTACAATGAGCAGTTCTTC.

V gene TRBV11-2 combines with J gene TRBJ1-3, with 11 bases identical to TRBD1. The CDR3 is made up of 19 amino acids. Germline V gene data show CDR1 as SGHAT and CDR2 as FQNNGV. The J segment lost 0 bases and the V segment lost 0 bases, leaving 7 bases of the junction unmatched. DNA for the CDR3: TGTGCCAGCAGCTTAGAGGACAGGGGGCGATTGAGCTCTGGAAACACCATATATTTT. As protein: CASSLEDRGRLSSGNTIYF.

This clone was counted a few times. J is TRBJ1-1 and V is TRBV6-1, with 7 bases lining up with TRBD1. CDR1 is MNHNS, CDR2 SASEGT, per germline. The CDR3 has 13 amino acids. J gave up 5 bases and V 7 bases, and 7 bases lay outside the gene matches. CDR3 bases: TGTGCCAGCATCCAAACAGGGGAGACTGAAGCTTTCTTT. Translating it yields CASIQTGETEAFF.

The V call is TRBV6-5, the J call TRBJ2-4; D is perhaps TRBD1 (6 bases). The germline gives CDR1 MNHEY, CDR2 SVGAGI. Trimming stripped 9 bases from V and 0 bases from J, with 12 bases between. This CDR3 contains 14 residues. The CDR3 DNA reads as TGTGCCAGTATTTCCAGGGGAGCCAAAAACATTCAGTACTTC. Translating gives CASISRGAKNIQYF.

CDR3 DNA sequence: TGTGCCAGCAGGAAAAAACCGGGACTAGACCGCAACAAGAGCTCCTACGAGCAGTACTTC. Protein sequence: CASRKKPGLDRNKSSYEQYF. This rearrangement joins TRBV6-4 to TRBJ2-7; 8 bases match TRBD2. CDR3 length: 20 amino acids. J lost 0 bases, V lost 6 bases, and 22 bases had no gene match. Germline V gene lookup returns CDR1 MRHNA and CDR2 SNTAGT.

V and J are TRBV5-1 and TRBJ1-3; TRBD1 is a possible D gene (6 bases). Per germline, CDR1 SGHRS and CDR2 YFSETQ. The CDR3 sequence is 16 residues long. V gave up 4 bases and J gave up 0 bases, with 14 bases separating them. The DNA for the CDR3 is TGCGCCAGCAGCATTACAGGGCCGAGCTCTGGAAACACCATATATTTT. This codes for CASSITGPSSGNTIYF. Full variable domain (outside the CDR3, taken from reference TRBV5-1 and TRBJ1-3): KAGVTQTPRYLIKTRGQQVTLSCSPISGHRSVSWYQQTPGQGLQFLFEYFSETQRNKGNFPGRFSGRQFSNSRSEMNVSTLELGDSALYLCASSITGPSSGNTIYFGEGSWLTVV.

This clone was picked up one time. The rearrangement uses TRBV18 and TRBJ1-1, with unresolved D. This CDR3 spans 14 amino acids. Germline V gene sequence: CDR1 KGHSH, CDR2 LQKENI. V lost 3 bases to trimming and J lost 9 bases, with 17 bases between them. The CDR3 region is CASSPPELGRQAFF. The CDR3 DNA reads TGTGCCAGCTCACCCCCGGAGCTGGGCAGGCAAGCTTTCTTT.

The rearrangement joins TRBV19 to TRBJ1-2; no clear D. Trimming shortened V by 5 bases and J by 2 bases, and 15 bases separated the two germline ends. CDR3 size: 15 residues. Germline CDR1 is LNHDA and CDR2 is SQIVND (reference sequence). DNA for the CDR3: TGTGCCAGTAGTGCACGAGCTCTGGGCAACTATGGCTACACCTTC. The encoded protein is CASSARALGNYGYTF.

This clone was counted a few times. V is TRBV7-9 and J is TRBJ1-1; tentative D call: TRBD1 (5 bases). The germline V and J ends were trimmed by 3 bases and 11 bases, with 13 bases remaining between them. CDR1 SEHNR and CDR2 FQNEAQ come from the germline V gene (reference sequence). This CDR3 contains 12 residues. CDR3 coding DNA: TGTGCCAGCAGCTTTTCACAGGCGGACGCTTTCTTT. Its protein is CASSFSQADAFF.